The 16 T cell receptor beta chains reported below all come from one sample, sequenced in a study of vaccination and CD4 T cells after COVID-19. The study sequenced cultured CD4+ T cell DNA using the Oncomine TCR Beta short-read assay. TCRdb re-called the PCR reads through MiXCR, storing one row per CDR3 protein. The data hold around 15,000 distinct CDR3 sequences, with 36% observed a single time. Treatment meaning: roughly ten-day PBMC culture with coronavirus spike peptide pools or control peptides (ViraFEST assay). For these receptors, no antigen is known. The specimen comprised CD4+ T cells from blood, cultured in vitro, sampled before SARS-CoV-2 vaccination. Every receptor here comes from a human donor who received a COVID-19 vaccine.

This clonotype is judged medium-sized. The chain couples TRBV20-1 to TRBJ1-6; the D gene is possibly TRBD1 (6 bases). Trimming removed 1 base from V and 4 bases from J, with 8 bases in between. The CDR3 consists of 14 residues. Germline loops: CDR1 DFQATT, CDR2 SNEGSKA (reference sequence). CDR3 loop: CSARAGQYNSPLHF. The CDR3, as DNA: TGCAGTGCTAGAGCGGGACAATATAATTCACCCCTCCACTTT.

The J gene is TRBJ2-2, the V gene TRBV24-1; 10 nucleotides agree with TRBD2. The CDR3 loop spans 17 amino acids. Germline V gene sequence: CDR1 KGHDR, CDR2 SFDVKD. The trim removed 4 bases at V and 3 bases at J, leaving 7 bases unmatched. The CDR3 is CATSDLPSGGDTGELFF. CDR3 in DNA: TGTGCCACCAGTGACCTCCCCAGCGGGGGGGACACCGGGGAGCTGTTTTTT.

The chain employs TRBV19 and TRBJ1-3; tentative D call: TRBD1 (6 bases). The V and J ends lost 6 bases and 4 bases respectively, with 16 bases between them. The germline gives CDR1 LNHDA, CDR2 SQIVND (reference sequence). CDR3 length equals 15 residues. CDR3 nucleotides: TGTGCCAGTAGAAGACAGGTTCCGATCGGAAACACCATATATTTT. Its protein is CASRRQVPIGNTIYF.

Only one count was recorded for this clonotype. The chain couples TRBV19 to TRBJ2-6; D is perhaps TRBD2 (6 bases). Per the germline V gene, CDR1 is LNHDA and CDR2 is SQIVND (reference sequence). There are 18 residues in the CDR3. V was clipped by 4 bases and J by 0 bases, with 16 bases between them. The DNA for the CDR3 is TGTGCCAGTAGTACCCGACTTACCGGGAGCTCTGGGGCCAACGTCCTGACTTTC. It is translated as CASSTRLTGSSGANVLTF.

This clonotype has more than one count but fewer than ten. The gene calls are TRBV19 and TRBJ2-5; 7 positions match TRBD2. This CDR3 contains 15 residues. Losses at the gene ends were 3 bases for V and 2 bases for J; bases not matched to a gene: 6. The germline V gene encodes CDR1 LNHDA and CDR2 SQIVND (reference sequence). In DNA, the CDR3 is TGTGCCAGTAGTATCGGGGCGGGGGAACAAGAGACCCAGTACTTC. This sequence encodes CASSIGAGEQETQYF.

This chain connects TRBV5-1 to TRBJ2-7; no clear D gene. The V end was cut by 0 bases, the J end by 2 bases, with 6 bases between. CDR1 and CDR2 (germline): SGHRS, YFSETQ. The CDR3 length is 13 residues. CDR3 residues: CASSLGVPYEQYF. The CDR3 DNA reads TGCGCCAGCAGCTTGGGAGTCCCCTACGAGCAGTACTTC.

This clonotype occurred a few times. The chain joins TRBV15 to TRBJ2-3, with 8 bases lining up with TRBD2. J was trimmed by 1 base and V by 0 bases; bases with no gene match: 3. The germline V gene encodes CDR1 LNHNV and CDR2 YYDKDF (reference sequence). The CDR3 is made up of 16 amino acids. The CDR3 spells CATSRDHSGGTDTQYF. CDR3 DNA sequence: TGTGCCACCAGCAGAGATCATAGCGGGGGCACAGATACGCAGTATTTT.

This clonotype ranks as medium-sized (0.01 to 0.1%). V usage is TRBV20-1 and J usage is TRBJ1-2; maybe TRBD1 (6 bases). V was shortened by 6 bases and J by 5 bases, with 13 bases between the two germline ends. CDR1 and CDR2 (germline): DFQATT, SNEGSKA (reference sequence). The CDR3 consists of 12 residues. CDR3 loop: CSAQQGQYGYTF. In DNA form, the CDR3 reads TGCAGTGCCCAACAGGGTCAATATGGCTACACCTTC.

The chain employs TRBV5-4 and TRBJ2-2; possible D gene TRBD1, 6 bases. CDR1 SGHNT and CDR2 YYREEE come from the germline V gene (reference sequence). The CDR3 has 16 residues. V was trimmed by 4 bases and J by 7 bases, leaving 20 bases between them. The CDR3 nucleotides are TGTGCCAGCAGCCACGGCCCAAGTACAGGGTACGGGGAGCTGTTTTTT. Translating it yields CASSHGPSTGYGELFF.

The gene calls are TRBV10-3 and TRBJ2-7; 9 bases agree with TRBD1. The J segment lost 3 bases and the V segment lost 6 bases, leaving 6 bases of the junction unmatched. The CDR3 loop spans 14 amino acids. The V gene's germline CDR1 is ENHRY and CDR2 SYGVKD. Here the CDR3 DNA reads TGTGCCATCAGACCGGGACAGGGTAACTACGAGCAGTACTTC. It yields the protein CAIRPGQGNYEQYF.

The genes are TRBV5-6 and TRBJ1-2; 8 bases align to TRBD1. CDR1 is SGHDT, CDR2 YYEEEE, per germline. The CDR3 covers 19 residues. Trimming cost V 4 bases and J 0 bases; bases outside gene matches: 17. CDR3 nucleotide sequence: TGTGCCAGCAGCCTAAGTGCGGGCAGACAGGGGATACCTAACTATGGCTACACCTTC. Its translation: CASSLSAGRQGIPNYGYTF.

The V call is TRBV7-9, the J call TRBJ2-1, with 9 bases identical to TRBD2. Germline V gene data show CDR1 as SEHNR and CDR2 as FQNEAQ (reference sequence). CDR3 length: 18 amino acids. Trimming removed 1 base from V and 4 bases from J; junction bases left unmatched: 11. The CDR3 is CASSLGVKAGGIYNEQFF. Here the CDR3 DNA reads TGTGCCAGCAGCTTAGGGGTTAAGGCGGGGGGGATATACAATGAGCAGTTCTTC.

The chain joins TRBV4-2 to TRBJ1-2; 8 positions match TRBD1. CDR1 is LGHNA and CDR2 is YNFKEQ in the germline V gene. J lost 8 bases, V lost 0 bases, and 11 bases had no gene match. The CDR3 runs to 16 residues. The CDR3 nucleotides read TGTGCCAGCAGCCAAGATCCGGGCAGGGGGCGTGCGGGCTACACCTTC. Protein: CASSQDPGRGRAGYTF.

Points on this clonotype: The junction shows a germline mismatch at one end, possibly a read error. CDR3 region: CARRWKRATSTDTQYF. The CDR3 DNA reads TGTGCCAGGAGATGGAAGCGGGCGACTAGCACAGATACGCAGTATTTT. This rearrangement joins TRBV30 to TRBJ2-3, with D possibly matching TRBD2 (6 bases). CDR1 and CDR2 (germline): GTSNPN, SVGIG (reference sequence). This CDR3 is 16 amino acids long.

This chain uses TRBV5-4 with TRBJ2-7; 10 bases fit TRBD2. Trimming removed 0 bases from V and 4 bases from J; junction bases left unmatched: 4. The CDR3 consists of 15 residues. Per the germline V gene, CDR1 is SGHNT and CDR2 is YYREEE (reference sequence). The CDR3 region is CASSLELAGNYEQYF. The CDR3 DNA reads TGTGCCAGCAGCTTGGAACTAGCGGGGAATTACGAGCAGTACTTC.

The table lists this clonotype with a few counts. The J gene is TRBJ1-5, the V gene TRBV7-8; possible D gene TRBD1, 6 bases. Germline V lookup: CDR1 SGHVS, CDR2 FQNEAQ. The CDR3 has 12 residues. V gave up 7 bases and J gave up 6 bases, with 10 bases separating them. The CDR3 spells CASTTGAQPQHF. CDR3 sequence (DNA): TGTGCCAGCACTACGGGGGCTCAGCCCCAGCATTTT.